Listed below are T cell receptor beta chains from one sample, sequenced in a study of blood T cell repertoires in COVID-19. The repertoire was sequenced with immunoSEQ multiplex PCR; TCRdb's copy has only in-frame clones and lacks some. The table includes 200,000 to 250,000 clones, under 90% detected once. The sample comprised peripheral blood. The receptors were sampled from a man aged 50 to 60 with acute or convalescent COVID-19. The CDR3 runs from the conserved cysteine through the conserved F or W. The order of the fields is J gene, V gene, D gene, CDR3 protein. The D gene is left open where the match is weak.

J: TRBJ1-1
V: TRBV7-9
D: NA
CDR3: CASSIGHVNTEAFF

J: TRBJ1-1
V: TRBV7-6
D: NA
CDR3: CASSLVGRVDTEAFF

J: TRBJ2-7
V: TRBV7-7
D: NA
CDR3: CASSLAVGGSGEQYF

J: TRBJ2-1
V: TRBV29-1
D: TRBD1
CDR3: CSAWTGVMDEQFF

J: TRBJ1-2
V: TRBV11-2
D: TRBD1
CDR3: CASSSLDRAVHGYTF

J: TRBJ2-1
V: TRBV7-8
D: TRBD1
CDR3: CASSYGTGIYNEQFF

J: TRBJ1-6
V: TRBV5-4
D: TRBD1
CDR3: CASSPPGTGKANSPLHF

J: TRBJ2-3
V: TRBV6-1
D: NA
CDR3: CASSGLSGPFPDTQYF

J: TRBJ1-4
V: TRBV25-1
D: NA
CDR3: CASSARGRTNEKLFF

J: TRBJ1-3
V: TRBV5-1
D: TRBD1
CDR3: CASSLSGTGGFSSGNTIYF

J: TRBJ1-6
V: TRBV3-1/TRBV3-2
D: NA
CDR3: CASSLRQAETLHF

J: TRBJ1-1
V: TRBV6-6
D: NA
CDR3: CASSDSNDEAFF

J: TRBJ2-3
V: TRBV5-1
D: NA
CDR3: CASSPTSRSTDTQYF

J: TRBJ1-4
V: TRBV7-2
D: TRBD1
CDR3: CASSNRGNNEKLFF

J: TRBJ1-1
V: TRBV12-3/TRBV12-4
D: NA
CDR3: CASKFSTTEAFF

J: TRBJ1-2
V: TRBV4-2
D: TRBD1
CDR3: CASSPTQGAAQTYGYTF

J: TRBJ2-5
V: TRBV30
D: TRBD2
CDR3: CAWRKPGLARETQYF

J: TRBJ2-2
V: TRBV19
D: NA
CDR3: CASSIGSWAGAKTGELFF

J: TRBJ2-3
V: TRBV7-7
D: TRBD1
CDR3: CASSLGAGTGGDTQYF

J: TRBJ1-5
V: TRBV7-2
D: TRBD1
CDR3: CASSPDREGWQPQHF

J: TRBJ1-1
V: TRBV2
D: TRBD1
CDR3: CASRDQGATEAFF

J: TRBJ1-1
V: TRBV29-1
D: NA
CDR3: CSETRYTEAFF

J: TRBJ1-2
V: TRBV3-1/TRBV3-2
D: NA
CDR3: CASSLTGPNYGYTF

J: TRBJ1-2
V: TRBV5-1
D: NA
CDR3: CASSPVVETADYGYTF

J: TRBJ1-1
V: TRBV5-1
D: TRBD1
CDR3: CASSAGTDLGTEAFF

J: TRBJ1-1
V: TRBV5-1
D: NA
CDR3: CASSLERTENTEAFF

J: TRBJ2-3
V: TRBV6-5
D: TRBD2
CDR3: CASTSSGGLTDTQYF

J: TRBJ1-1
V: TRBV19
D: NA
CDR3: CASSAQGTTGTEAFF

J: TRBJ1-1
V: TRBV5-1
D: TRBD1
CDR3: CASSLEDRMKAEAFF

J: TRBJ2-7
V: TRBV7-7
D: NA
CDR3: CASSLAGGAEQYF

J: TRBJ1-2
V: TRBV3-1/TRBV3-2
D: NA
CDR3: CASSQGRRRQDYGYTF

J: TRBJ1-2
V: TRBV18
D: NA
CDR3: CASSPPGRGYGYTF

J: TRBJ1-2
V: TRBV7-3
D: NA
CDR3: CASSRLQFYGYTF

J: TRBJ2-3
V: TRBV19
D: TRBD2
CDR3: CASSIDRGGDADTQYF

J: TRBJ2-1
V: TRBV7-6
D: NA
CDR3: CASSLNPGGSYNEQFF

J: TRBJ1-5
V: TRBV18
D: NA
CDR3: CASSPGNSNQPQHF

J: TRBJ2-3
V: TRBV5-6
D: NA
CDR3: CASSLRAGSTDTQYF

J: TRBJ1-2
V: TRBV25-1
D: TRBD1
CDR3: CASSELDRRSYTF

J: TRBJ2-2
V: TRBV6-6
D: TRBD1
CDR3: CASRRGQGETGELFF

J: TRBJ1-6
V: TRBV3-1/TRBV3-2
D: NA
CDR3: CASSRKNRVSPLHF

J: TRBJ2-1
V: TRBV5-5
D: NA
CDR3: CASSLDPSSYNEQFF

J: TRBJ1-4
V: TRBV23-1
D: TRBD1
CDR3: CASRQGDGATNEKLFF

J: TRBJ2-1
V: TRBV7-7
D: NA
CDR3: CASSLGGPGNEQFF

J: TRBJ1-5
V: TRBV2
D: TRBD1
CDR3: CASIRDRTSNQPQHF

J: TRBJ2-3
V: TRBV15
D: NA
CDR3: CATSITYRDTQYF

J: TRBJ2-7
V: TRBV6-1
D: NA
CDR3: CASSESFVVSSYEQYF

J: TRBJ1-6
V: TRBV3-1/TRBV3-2
D: NA
CDR3: CASRAFWASPLHF

J: TRBJ1-1
V: TRBV6-6
D: TRBD1
CDR3: CASSLPPGQKNTEAFF

J: TRBJ1-2
V: TRBV24-1
D: TRBD1
CDR3: CATSDRTGRGYTF

J: TRBJ2-1
V: TRBV6-6
D: NA
CDR3: CASSYPGPMNNEQFF

J: TRBJ2-1
V: TRBV5-1
D: NA
CDR3: CASSLGQGRGNEQFF

J: TRBJ1-1
V: TRBV5-8
D: NA
CDR3: CASSLAGSRLEAFF

J: TRBJ1-5
V: TRBV4-1
D: NA
CDR3: CASSQGGSGLRKIDQPQHF